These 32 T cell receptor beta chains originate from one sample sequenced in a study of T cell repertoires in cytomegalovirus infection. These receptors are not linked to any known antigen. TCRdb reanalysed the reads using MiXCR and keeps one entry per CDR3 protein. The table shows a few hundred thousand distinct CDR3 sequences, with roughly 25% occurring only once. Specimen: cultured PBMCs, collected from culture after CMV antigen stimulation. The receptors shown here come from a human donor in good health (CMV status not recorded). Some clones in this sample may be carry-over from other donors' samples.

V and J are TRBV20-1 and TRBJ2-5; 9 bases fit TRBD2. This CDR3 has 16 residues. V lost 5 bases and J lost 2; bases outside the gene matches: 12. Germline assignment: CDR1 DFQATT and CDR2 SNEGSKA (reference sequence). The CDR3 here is CSAEAVAGGVQETQYF. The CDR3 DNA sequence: TGCAGTGCTGAAGCCGTGGCGGGAGGGGTTCAAGAGACCCAGTACTTC.

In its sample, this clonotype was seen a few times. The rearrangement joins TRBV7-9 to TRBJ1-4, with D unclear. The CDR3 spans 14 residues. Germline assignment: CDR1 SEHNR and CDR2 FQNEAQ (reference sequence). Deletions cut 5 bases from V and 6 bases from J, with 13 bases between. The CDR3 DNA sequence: TGTGCCAGCAGCCACCCCTCACCCCATGAAAAACTGTTTTTT. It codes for CASSHPSPHEKLFF. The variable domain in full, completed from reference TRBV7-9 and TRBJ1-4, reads DTGVSQNPRHKITKRGQNVTFRCDPISEHNRLYWYRQTLGQGPEFLTYFQNEAQLEKSRLLSDRFSAERPKGSFSTLEIQRTEQGDSAMYLCASSHPSPHEKLFFGSGTQLSVL.

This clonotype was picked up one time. The CDR3 region is CASSFSMRQPRQPQHF. CDR3 in DNA: TGTGCCAGCAGTTTTAGTATGCGCCAACCCCGACAGCCCCAGCATTTT. The chain links TRBV27 to TRBJ1-5; D unclear. The length of the CDR3 is 16 residues. V shed 3 bases and J shed 7 bases, with 19 bases lying between them. Germline V gene data show CDR1 as MNHEY and CDR2 as SMNVEV (reference sequence).

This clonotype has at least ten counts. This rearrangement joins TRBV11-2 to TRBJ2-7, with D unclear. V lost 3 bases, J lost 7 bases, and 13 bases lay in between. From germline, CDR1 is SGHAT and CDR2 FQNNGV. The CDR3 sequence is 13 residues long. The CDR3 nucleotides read TGTGCCAGCAGCTTCCCCAGGTCTGAGGAGCAGTACTTC. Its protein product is CASSFPRSEEQYF. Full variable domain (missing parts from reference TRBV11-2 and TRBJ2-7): EAGVAQSPRYKIIEKRQSVAFWCNPISGHATLYWYQQILGQGPKLLIQFQNNGVVDDSQLPKDRFSAERLKGVDSTLKIQPAKLEDSAVYLCASSFPRSEEQYFGPGTRLTVT.

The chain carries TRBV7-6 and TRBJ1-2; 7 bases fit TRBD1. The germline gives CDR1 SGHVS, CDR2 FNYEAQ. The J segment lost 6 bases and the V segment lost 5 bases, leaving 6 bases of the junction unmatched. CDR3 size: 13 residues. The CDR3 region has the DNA TGTGCCAGCAGCCCAGGACAGGTGAATGGCTACACCTTC. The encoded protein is CASSPGQVNGYTF.

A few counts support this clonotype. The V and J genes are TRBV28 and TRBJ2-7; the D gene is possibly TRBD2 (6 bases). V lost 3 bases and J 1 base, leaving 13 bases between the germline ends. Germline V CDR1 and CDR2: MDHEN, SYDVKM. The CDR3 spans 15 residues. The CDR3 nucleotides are TGTGCCAGCAGTTTTGCGGGGTTGAAGTCCTACGAGCAGTACTTC. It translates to CASSFAGLKSYEQYF.

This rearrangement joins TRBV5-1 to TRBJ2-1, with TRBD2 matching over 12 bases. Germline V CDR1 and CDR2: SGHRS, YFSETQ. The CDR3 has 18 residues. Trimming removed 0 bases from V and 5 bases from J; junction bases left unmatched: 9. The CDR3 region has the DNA TGCGCCAGCAGCTTGGGGACGGGGGGACTAGCGGGCGACAATGAGCAGTTCTTC. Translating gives CASSLGTGGLAGDNEQFF.

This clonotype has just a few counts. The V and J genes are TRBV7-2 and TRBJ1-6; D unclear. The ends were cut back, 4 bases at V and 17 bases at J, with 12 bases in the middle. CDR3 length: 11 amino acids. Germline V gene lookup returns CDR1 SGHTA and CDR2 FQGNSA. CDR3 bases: TGTGCCAGCAGCTCTACCGAGGTCATCCACTTT. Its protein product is CASSSTEVIHF.

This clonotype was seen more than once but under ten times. The CDR3 loop reads CASSSTSGRTPYNEQFF. In nucleotides, the CDR3 is TGTGCCAGCAGCTCCACTAGCGGGAGGACCCCTTACAATGAGCAGTTCTTC. The chain uses TRBV27 and TRBJ2-1; 12 bases line up with TRBD2. The CDR3 totals 17 residues. Germline V gives CDR1 MNHEY, CDR2 SMNVEV (reference sequence). After removal of 6 bases from V and 4 bases from J, the junction contained 10 bases not matched to a gene.

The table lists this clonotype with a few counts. This CDR3 reads CSARDHRGQTQPQHF. CDR3 nucleotide sequence: TGCAGTGCTAGAGACCACAGGGGACAGACTCAGCCCCAGCATTTT. The rearrangement uses TRBV20-1 and TRBJ1-5; TRBD1 matches 7 bases. V lost 0 bases to trimming and J lost 6 bases; unmatched junction nucleotides: 8. The CDR3 contains 15 residues. The germline CDR1 and CDR2 sequences are DFQATT and SNEGSKA (reference sequence).

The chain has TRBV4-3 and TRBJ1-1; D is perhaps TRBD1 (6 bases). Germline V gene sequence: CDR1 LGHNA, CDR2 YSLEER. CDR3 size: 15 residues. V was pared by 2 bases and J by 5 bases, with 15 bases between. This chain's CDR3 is CASSQPVRGGTEAFF. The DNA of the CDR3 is TGCGCCAGCAGCCAACCCGTGAGGGGGGGAACTGAAGCTTTCTTT.

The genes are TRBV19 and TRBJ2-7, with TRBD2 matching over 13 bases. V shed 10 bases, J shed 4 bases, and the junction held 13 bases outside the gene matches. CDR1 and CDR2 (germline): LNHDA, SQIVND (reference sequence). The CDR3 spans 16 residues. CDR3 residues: CATRRTSGRGGYEQYF. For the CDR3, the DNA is TGTGCCACCCGAAGGACTAGCGGGAGAGGCGGGTACGAGCAGTACTTC. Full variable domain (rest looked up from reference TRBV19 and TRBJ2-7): DGGITQSPKYLFRKEGQNVTLSCEQNLNHDAMYWYRQDPGQGLRLIYYSQIVNDFQKGDIAEGYSVSREKKESFPLTVTSAQKNPTAFYLCATRRTSGRGGYEQYFGPGTRLTVT.

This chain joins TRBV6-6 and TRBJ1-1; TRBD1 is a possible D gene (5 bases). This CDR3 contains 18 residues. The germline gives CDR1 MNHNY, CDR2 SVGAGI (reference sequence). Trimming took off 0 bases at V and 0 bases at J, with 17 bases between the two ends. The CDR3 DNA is TGTGCCAGCAGTTACTCGACAGTCGACCTTTTCATGAACACTGAAGCTTTCTTT. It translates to CASSYSTVDLFMNTEAFF.

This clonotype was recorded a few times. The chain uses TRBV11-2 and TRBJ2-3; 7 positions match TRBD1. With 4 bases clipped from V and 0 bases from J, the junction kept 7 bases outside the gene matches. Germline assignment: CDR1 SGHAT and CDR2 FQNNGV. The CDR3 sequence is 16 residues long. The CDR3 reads CASSSWDSGSTDTQYF. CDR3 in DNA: TGTGCCAGCAGCTCTTGGGACAGTGGGAGCACAGATACGCAGTATTTT.

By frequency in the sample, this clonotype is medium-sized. In DNA form, the CDR3 reads TGTGCCAGCAGCCCCTGGATCAATCGGTACGCTGAAGCTTTCTTT. Its protein product is CASSPWINRYAEAFF. This chain links TRBV7-8 with TRBJ1-1; D remains unclear. The CDR3 runs to 15 residues. Germline V gene sequence: CDR1 SGHVS, CDR2 FQNEAQ. V lost 5 bases, J lost 6 bases, and 19 bases lay in between. Full variable domain (missing parts from reference TRBV7-8 and TRBJ1-1): GAGVSQSPRYKVAKRGQDVALRCDPISGHVSLFWYQQALGQGPEFLTYFQNEAQLDKSGLPSDRFFAERPEGSVSTLKIQRTQQEDSAVYLCASSPWINRYAEAFFGQGTRLTVV.

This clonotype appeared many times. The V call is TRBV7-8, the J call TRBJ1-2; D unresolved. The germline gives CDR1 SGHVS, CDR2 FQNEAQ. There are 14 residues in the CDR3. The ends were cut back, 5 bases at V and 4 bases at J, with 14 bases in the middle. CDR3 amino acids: CASSIEGASYGYTF. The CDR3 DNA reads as TGTGCCAGCAGCATCGAGGGCGCAAGCTATGGCTACACCTTC.

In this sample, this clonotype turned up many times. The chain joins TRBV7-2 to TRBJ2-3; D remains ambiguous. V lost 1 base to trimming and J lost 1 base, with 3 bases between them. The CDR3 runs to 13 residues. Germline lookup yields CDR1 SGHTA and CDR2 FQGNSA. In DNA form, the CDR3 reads TGTGCCAGCAGCTTAGTTCGCACAGATACGCAGTATTTT. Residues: CASSLVRTDTQYF.

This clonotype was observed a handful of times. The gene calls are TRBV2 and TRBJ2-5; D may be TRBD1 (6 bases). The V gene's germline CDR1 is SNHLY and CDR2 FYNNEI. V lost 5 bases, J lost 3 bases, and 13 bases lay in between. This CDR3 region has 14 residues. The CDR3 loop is CASSYITGKETQYF. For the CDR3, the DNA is TGTGCCAGCAGTTATATAACAGGGAAAGAGACCCAGTACTTC.

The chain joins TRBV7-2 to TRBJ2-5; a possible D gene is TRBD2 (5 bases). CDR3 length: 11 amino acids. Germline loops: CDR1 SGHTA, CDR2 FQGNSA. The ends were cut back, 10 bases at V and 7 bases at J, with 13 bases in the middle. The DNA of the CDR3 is TGTGCCACCTTGACGGGGAGGACCCAGTACTTC. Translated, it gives CATLTGRTQYF.

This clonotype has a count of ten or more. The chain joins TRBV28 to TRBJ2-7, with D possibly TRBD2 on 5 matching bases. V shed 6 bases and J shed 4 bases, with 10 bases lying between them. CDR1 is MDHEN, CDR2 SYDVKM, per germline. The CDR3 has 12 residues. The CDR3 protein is CASSGVWYEQYV. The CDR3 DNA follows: TGTGCCAGCAGCGGGGTGTGGTACGAGCAGTACGTC.

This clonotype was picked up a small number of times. CDR3 in DNA: TGCAGCGCCGCGCGTTTTGGCCTGAACACTGAAGCTTTCTTT. This translates into CSAARFGLNTEAFF. This rearrangement joins TRBV29-1 to TRBJ1-1; no definite D call. Trimming removed 7 bases at V and 0 bases at J, with 15 bases between. Germline CDR1 SQVTM, CDR2 ANQGSEA. The CDR3 spans 14 residues.

The CDR3 nucleotides read TGTGCCAGCACCCGGAGGAACACTGAAGCTTTCTTT. It is translated as CASTRRNTEAFF. The rearrangement links TRBV6-2 or TRBV6-3 to TRBJ1-1; no definite D call. This CDR3 has 12 amino acids. Germline loops: CDR1 MNHEY, CDR2 SVGEGT. The V and J ends lost 7 bases and 1 base respectively, with 7 bases between them.

CDR3 coding DNA: TGTGCCAGCAGCCACGGGACTAGCGGGAGTCCCTACTACGAGCAGTACTTC. The encoded protein is CASSHGTSGSPYYEQYF. The V call is TRBV4-2, the J call TRBJ2-7; 14 nucleotides match TRBD2. With V trimmed by 3 bases and J by 3 bases, 7 bases remained unmatched. Germline V lookup: CDR1 LGHNA, CDR2 YNFKEQ. This CDR3 comprises 17 residues.

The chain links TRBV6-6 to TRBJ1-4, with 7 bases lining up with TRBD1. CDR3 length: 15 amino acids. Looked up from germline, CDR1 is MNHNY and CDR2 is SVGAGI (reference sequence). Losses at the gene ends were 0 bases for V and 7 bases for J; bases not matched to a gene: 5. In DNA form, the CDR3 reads TGTGCCAGCAGTTACTCCGGGACAGCATTTGAAAAACTGTTTTTT. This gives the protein CASSYSGTAFEKLFF.

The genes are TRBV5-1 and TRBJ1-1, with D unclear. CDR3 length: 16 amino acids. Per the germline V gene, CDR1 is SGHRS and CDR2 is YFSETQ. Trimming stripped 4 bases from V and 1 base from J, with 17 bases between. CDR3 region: CASSREAVVSNTEAFF. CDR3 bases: TGCGCCAGCAGCCGCGAGGCGGTGGTTTCGAACACTGAAGCTTTCTTT.

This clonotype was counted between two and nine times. CDR3 amino acids: CSARNLAGGYEQYV. The CDR3 DNA sequence: TGCAGTGCTAGAAATCTAGCGGGAGGATACGAGCAGTACGTC. This chain connects TRBV20-1 to TRBJ2-7, with 11 bases identical to TRBD2. The germline CDR1 and CDR2 sequences are DFQATT and SNEGSKA (reference sequence). CDR3 size: 14 residues. Trimming removed 2 bases from V and 4 bases from J; junction bases left unmatched: 4.

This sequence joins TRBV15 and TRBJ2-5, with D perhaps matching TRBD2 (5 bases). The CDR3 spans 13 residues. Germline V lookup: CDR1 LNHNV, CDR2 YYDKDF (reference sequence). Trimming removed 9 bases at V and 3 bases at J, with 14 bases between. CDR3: CATSGISKETQYF. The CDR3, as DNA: TGTGCCACGAGCGGCATCTCCAAAGAGACCCAGTACTTC.

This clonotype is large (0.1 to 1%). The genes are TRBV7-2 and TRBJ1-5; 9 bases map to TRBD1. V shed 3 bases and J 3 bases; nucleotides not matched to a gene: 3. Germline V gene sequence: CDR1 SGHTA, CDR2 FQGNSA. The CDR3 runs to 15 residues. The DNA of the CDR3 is TGTGCCAGCAGCTTCGGGACAGGGCACAATCAGCCCCAGCATTTT. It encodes CASSFGTGHNQPQHF.

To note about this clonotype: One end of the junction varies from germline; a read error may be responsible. This CDR3 reads CASRLGSGGDYNEQFF. CDR3 DNA sequence: TGTGCCAGCAGGTTAGGGTCCGGGGGCGATTACAATGAGCAGTTCTTC. The chain recombines TRBV7-2 with TRBJ2-1; tentatively, D is TRBD1 or TRBD2 (6 bases each). This CDR3 is 16 amino acids long. CDR1 and CDR2 (germline): SGHTA, FQGNSA.

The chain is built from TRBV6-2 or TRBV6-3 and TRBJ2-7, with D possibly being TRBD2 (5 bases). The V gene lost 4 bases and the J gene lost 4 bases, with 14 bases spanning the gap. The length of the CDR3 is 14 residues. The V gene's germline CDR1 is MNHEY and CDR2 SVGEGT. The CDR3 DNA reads TGTGCCAGCAGTTCGGACTCAGAAGGGTACGAGCAGTACTTC. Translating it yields CASSSDSEGYEQYF.

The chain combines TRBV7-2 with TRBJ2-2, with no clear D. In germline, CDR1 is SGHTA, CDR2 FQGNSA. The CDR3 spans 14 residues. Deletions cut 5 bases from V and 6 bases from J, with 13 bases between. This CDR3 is CASSPVTIPGELFF. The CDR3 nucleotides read TGTGCCAGCAGCCCGGTTACCATTCCCGGGGAGCTGTTTTTT.

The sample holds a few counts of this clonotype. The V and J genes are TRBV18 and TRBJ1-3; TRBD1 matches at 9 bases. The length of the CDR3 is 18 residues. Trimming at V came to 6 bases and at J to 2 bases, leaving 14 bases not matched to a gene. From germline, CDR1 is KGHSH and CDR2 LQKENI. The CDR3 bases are TGTGCCAGCTCCCCTAAAGCTCCGGGACAGGGAGCTGGAAACACCATATATTTT. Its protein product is CASSPKAPGQGAGNTIYF.